Below, 27 T cell receptor beta chains from the same sample are listed, as sequenced in a study of human T cells and chemical hapten exposure. Total RNA was extracted from unfractionated whole blood. Each CDR3 protein gets one entry after TCRdb re-called the 5' RACE reads with MiXCR. The table has some 150,000 distinct CDR3 sequences, around 4.4% seen once. The receptors come from a female donor in good health.

This clonotype was detected only a few times. The chain couples TRBV20-1 to TRBJ2-3; 12 positions match TRBD2. Germline V gene data show CDR1 as DFQATT and CDR2 as SNEGSKA (reference sequence). The CDR3 totals 14 residues. V trimming: 6 bases; J trimming: 5 bases; junction bases outside the gene matches: 6. In DNA, the CDR3 is TGCAGTGCCAAGCGGACTAGCGGGGAAGATACGCAGTATTTT. This codes for CSAKRTSGEDTQYF.

This clonotype came up many times. V usage is TRBV27 and J usage is TRBJ2-3; D perhaps matches TRBD1 (5 bases). The ends were cut back, 1 base at V and 3 bases at J, with 14 bases in the middle. CDR1 MNHEY and CDR2 SMNVEV come from the germline V gene (reference sequence). The CDR3 runs to 16 residues. The CDR3 reads CASSLLAGIVTDTQYF. The DNA for the CDR3 is TGTGCCAGCAGTTTATTGGCAGGGATCGTTACAGATACGCAGTATTTT.

This clonotype showed up many times. The chain couples TRBV4-3 to TRBJ2-3, with 8 nucleotides matching TRBD2. The CDR3 has 16 amino acids. The V gene end was trimmed by 4 bases and the J gene end by 5 bases; junction bases not matched to a gene: 11. Germline V gene data show CDR1 as LGHNA and CDR2 as YSLEER. CDR3 protein: CASSPSLAGLRDTQYF. CDR3 DNA sequence: TGCGCCAGCAGCCCCTCTCTAGCGGGCCTGAGAGATACGCAGTATTTT.

The sample holds a few counts of this clonotype. The rearrangement joins TRBV6-5 to TRBJ2-7; 11 nucleotides agree with TRBD2. In germline, CDR1 is MNHEY, CDR2 SVGAGI. V gave up 5 bases and J gave up 2 bases; unmatched junction bases: 2. The CDR3 sequence is 14 residues long. The CDR3 DNA reads as TGTGCCAGCAGTGAGACTAGCGGGGCCTACGAGCAGTACTTC. It translates to CASSETSGAYEQYF.

This clonotype appeared many times. The chain combines TRBV10-3 with TRBJ1-5, with D unresolved. Germline V gene lookup returns CDR1 ENHRY and CDR2 SYGVKD. The CDR3 loop spans 15 amino acids. V was cut by 0 bases and J by 3 bases, with 9 bases left in between. The CDR3 region has the DNA TGTGCCATCAGTGAGTCTACCGGTTTCAATCAGCCCCAGCATTTT. Amino acid sequence: CAISESTGFNQPQHF.

There are a few counts of this clonotype. The rearrangement links TRBV25-1 to TRBJ2-3; D is perhaps TRBD2 (5 bases). CDR3 length equals 16 residues. V shed 5 bases and J shed 3 bases, with 18 bases lying between them. Germline lookup yields CDR1 MGHDK and CDR2 SYGVNS. The CDR3 DNA reads TGTGCCAGCAGTCCGCCTGGCAGACGGGGAACAGATACGCAGTATTTT. Translation: CASSPPGRRGTDTQYF. The full variable domain, its missing parts supplied by reference TRBV25-1 and TRBJ2-3, is EADIYQTPRYLVIGTGKKITLECSQTMGHDKMYWYQQDPGMELHLIHYSYGVNSTEKGDLSSESTVSRIRTEHFPLTLESARPSHTSQYLCASSPPGRRGTDTQYFGPGTRLTVL.

In this sample, this clonotype turned up many times. The chain uses TRBV5-4 and TRBJ1-1; no reliable D call. Germline values: CDR1 SGHNT, CDR2 YYREEE (reference sequence). CDR3 size: 14 residues. Trimming removed 0 bases from V and 2 bases from J, with 8 bases in between. The CDR3 nucleotides are TGTGCCAGCAGCTTGGAGAGGGAAAACACTGAAGCTTTCTTT. Protein: CASSLERENTEAFF.

This clonotype occurred many times. The CDR3 is CASSIARTGYEQYF. The CDR3 DNA is TGTGCCAGTAGTATAGCCCGGACAGGCTACGAGCAGTACTTC. V gene TRBV19 combines with J gene TRBJ2-7, with 7 bases fitting TRBD1. The germline gives CDR1 LNHDA, CDR2 SQIVND (reference sequence). V was clipped by 1 base and J by 3 bases; unmatched bases: 3. The length of the CDR3 is 14 residues.

This clonotype has a count of ten or more. The chain carries TRBV7-9 and TRBJ2-7; TRBD1 matches 7 bases. V trimming: 4 bases; J trimming: 2 bases; junction bases outside the gene matches: 2. CDR3 length: 13 amino acids. Per the germline V gene, CDR1 is SEHNR and CDR2 is FQNEAQ (reference sequence). The CDR3 reads CASSWDSTYEQYF. In nucleotides, the CDR3 is TGTGCCAGCAGCTGGGACAGTACCTACGAGCAGTACTTC.

This clonotype has a count of ten or more. V gene TRBV5-1 combines with J gene TRBJ1-1; possibly TRBD1 for D (6 bases). Per the germline V gene, CDR1 is SGHRS and CDR2 is YFSETQ. Trimming shortened V by 2 bases and J by 5 bases, and 13 bases separated the two germline ends. The CDR3 has 14 amino acids. This chain's CDR3 is CASSLQARGTEAFF. CDR3 DNA: TGCGCCAGCAGCTTACAGGCGAGGGGGACTGAAGCTTTCTTT.

The J gene is TRBJ2-1, the V gene TRBV7-9; D remains unclear. Trimming removed 5 bases at V and 5 bases at J, with 16 bases between. CDR3 length: 15 amino acids. Looked up from germline, CDR1 is SEHNR and CDR2 is FQNEAQ (reference sequence). The chain's CDR3 is CASSPGVGLDNEQFF. In DNA, the CDR3 is TGTGCCAGCAGCCCCGGTGTGGGCCTTGACAATGAGCAGTTCTTC.

V is TRBV28 and J is TRBJ2-7; D uncertain. This CDR3 region has 14 residues. Germline V gives CDR1 MDHEN, CDR2 SYDVKM. V was cut by 5 bases and J by 3 bases, with 14 bases left in between. The chain's CDR3 is CASSLRPRHYEQYF. CDR3 nucleotide sequence: TGTGCCAGCAGTCTCCGGCCCCGACACTACGAGCAGTACTTC. Drawing the rest from reference TRBV28 and TRBJ2-7, the complete variable domain is DVKVTQSSRYLVKRTGEKVFLECVQDMDHENMFWYRQDPGLGLRLIYFSYDVKMKEKGDIPEGYSVSREKKERFSLILESASTNQTSMYLCASSLRPRHYEQYFGPGTRLTVT.

This clonotype was seen a handful of times. This chain links TRBV18 with TRBJ2-5; TRBD1 is a possible D gene (5 bases). Trimming cost V 3 bases and J 1 base, with 9 bases left between them. Germline CDR1 KGHSH, CDR2 LQKENI. The CDR3 contains 14 residues. Here the CDR3 DNA reads TGTGCCAGCTCACCCAGACAGACCCAAGAGACCCAGTACTTC. It translates to CASSPRQTQETQYF. Together with reference TRBV18 and TRBJ2-5, the CDR3 gives the full variable domain: NAGVMQNPRHLVRRRGQEARLRCSPMKGHSHVYWYRQLPEEGLKFMVYLQKENIIDESGMPKERFSAEFPKEGPSILRIQQVVRGDSAAYFCASSPRQTQETQYFGPGTRLLVL.

This clonotype was recorded many times. The chain is built from TRBV13 and TRBJ1-4, with D unresolved. Trimming took off 2 bases at V and 4 bases at J, with 11 bases between the two ends. Germline CDR1 and CDR2: PRHDT and FYEKMQ (reference sequence). The CDR3 totals 15 residues. The CDR3 spells CASSLRLWSNEKLFF. As DNA, the CDR3 is TGTGCCAGCAGCTTACGACTTTGGAGTAATGAAAAACTGTTTTTT.

In its sample, this clonotype was seen many times. This chain uses TRBV5-1 with TRBJ2-1; 7 positions agree with TRBD2. This CDR3 is 16 amino acids long. The V gene end was trimmed by 4 bases and the J gene end by 7 bases; junction bases not matched to a gene: 14. Germline CDR1 and CDR2: SGHRS and YFSETQ. The CDR3 region is CASSLEGGGYVNEQFF. CDR3 in DNA: TGCGCCAGCAGCCTGGAAGGCGGGGGATACGTAAATGAGCAGTTCTTC.

This clonotype was observed at least ten times. This chain uses TRBV19 with TRBJ1-5; TRBD1 matches at 9 bases. The J segment lost 6 bases and the V segment lost 7 bases, leaving 4 bases of the junction unmatched. The CDR3 is 13 residues long. The germline V gene has CDR1 LNHDA and CDR2 SQIVND (reference sequence). The CDR3 loop is CASTDRGFQPQHF. CDR3 coding DNA: TGTGCCAGTACCGACAGGGGGTTTCAGCCCCAGCATTTT.

The sample holds many counts of this clonotype. The V call is TRBV5-1, the J call TRBJ1-4, with D maybe TRBD1 (5 bases). The germline V and J ends were trimmed by 0 bases and 0 bases, with 12 bases remaining between them. CDR3 length: 17 residues. Per the germline V gene, CDR1 is SGHRS and CDR2 is YFSETQ. This chain's CDR3 is CASSLGQGLSTNEKLFF. CDR3 sequence (DNA): TGCGCCAGCAGCTTGGGGCAGGGACTTTCAACTAATGAAAAACTGTTTTTT.

This clonotype was counted ten times or more. The chain links TRBV20-1 to TRBJ2-7; D is uncertain. The CDR3 sequence is 12 residues long. V was pared by 3 bases and J by 4 bases, with 10 bases between. Germline V gives CDR1 DFQATT, CDR2 SNEGSKA (reference sequence). The CDR3, as DNA: TGCAGTGCTAGGATACCACCTTACGAGCAGTACTTC. Protein sequence: CSARIPPYEQYF.

This clonotype was detected ten times or more. V is TRBV9 and J is TRBJ2-1; 11 nucleotides line up with TRBD1. CDR1 and CDR2 (germline): SGDLS, YYNGEE. The junction had 10 bases not matched to a gene; V was cut back by 4 bases and J by 7 bases. This CDR3 contains 16 residues. The CDR3 DNA reads as TGTGCCAGCAGCAGGCAGGGACAGGGGGGGCGAAATGAGCAGTTCTTC. This translates into CASSRQGQGGRNEQFF.

This clonotype has ten or more counts. V gene TRBV10-3 combines with J gene TRBJ1-1, with D perhaps matching TRBD1 (6 bases). Trimming removed 10 bases at V and 1 base at J, with 13 bases between. CDR1 ENHRY and CDR2 SYGVKD come from the germline V gene. The length of the CDR3 is 13 residues. CDR3 bases: TGTGCCACCAGGGACACGTCGAACACTGAAGCTTTCTTT. Its translation is CATRDTSNTEAFF.

This clonotype showed up just a few times. The V call is TRBV6-5, the J call TRBJ2-5, with D perhaps TRBD2 (5 bases). V was cut by 6 bases and J by 4 bases, with 15 bases left in between. The CDR3 length is 14 residues. Germline values: CDR1 MNHEY, CDR2 SVGAGI. DNA for the CDR3: TGTGCCAGCAGCTCCGGACTCGAGGGAGAGACCCAGTACTTC. Translated, it gives CASSSGLEGETQYF.

The rearrangement joins TRBV11-2 to TRBJ1-2; no definite D call. CDR1 is SGHAT, CDR2 FQNNGV, per germline. CDR3 length equals 14 residues. V was cut by 2 bases and J by 12 bases, with 19 bases left in between. CDR3 DNA sequence: TGTGCCAGCAGCTTAAGATCCGGCCTTGCAGAAAACACCTTC. It codes for CASSLRSGLAENTF. Complete variable domain (other parts from reference TRBV11-2 and TRBJ1-2): EAGVAQSPRYKIIEKRQSVAFWCNPISGHATLYWYQQILGQGPKLLIQFQNNGVVDDSQLPKDRFSAERLKGVDSTLKIQPAKLEDSAVYLCASSLRSGLAENTFGSGTRLTVV.

V and J are TRBV5-4 and TRBJ2-3, with 8 bases fitting TRBD2. The J segment lost 0 bases and the V segment lost 4 bases, leaving 1 base of the junction unmatched. This CDR3 has 14 residues. Germline CDR1 reads SGHNT; CDR2 reads YYREEE (reference sequence). Here the CDR3 DNA reads TGTGCCAGCAGCGTAGCGGGGAGCACAGATACGCAGTATTTT. Translated: CASSVAGSTDTQYF.

This clonotype has at least ten counts. The chain combines TRBV5-1 with TRBJ2-3, with D perhaps matching TRBD1 (5 bases). Germline lookup yields CDR1 SGHRS and CDR2 YFSETQ. The CDR3 consists of 15 residues. With 0 bases removed from V and 2 bases from J, the gap between germline ends came to 10 bases. The CDR3 reads CASSLVQGYTDTQYF. The CDR3 DNA sequence: TGCGCCAGCAGCTTGGTGCAGGGCTACACAGATACGCAGTATTTT.

This clonotype has a count of ten or more. This may stem from a read error, because a much larger clone lies one nucleotide away. CDR3 amino acids: CASASNREQGGYTF. DNA for the CDR3: TGTGCCAGCGCTTCCAACCGGGAGCAGGGAGGCTACACCTTC. The rearrangement uses TRBV4-2 and TRBJ1-2, with D maybe TRBD1 (5 bases). The CDR3 spans 14 residues. With 8 bases removed from V and 8 bases from J, the gap between germline ends came to 21 bases. In germline, CDR1 is LGHNA, CDR2 YNFKEQ.

This chain uses TRBV5-1 with TRBJ2-7, with D tentatively TRBD1 (6 bases). V was trimmed by 2 bases and J by 3 bases, leaving 15 bases between them. CDR3 size: 15 residues. Germline values: CDR1 SGHRS, CDR2 YFSETQ. The CDR3 loop reads CASSFRDKNVYEQYF. The CDR3 nucleotides are TGCGCCAGCAGCTTCCGGGACAAGAACGTCTACGAGCAGTACTTC.

This clonotype was counted many times. The chain carries TRBV30 and TRBJ1-6; D call uncertain. The V end was cut by 2 bases, the J end by 10 bases, with 6 bases between. The germline V gene encodes CDR1 GTSNPN and CDR2 SVGIG (reference sequence). The CDR3 is 11 amino acids. In nucleotides, the CDR3 is TGTGCCTGGAGTCGAAGCTCACCCCTCCACTTT. Translated: CAWSRSSPLHF.